What follows are 26 T cell receptor beta chains derived from one specimen sequenced in a study of cytomegalovirus exposure and HLA in healthy donors. 60 Vbeta and 13 Jbeta primers were used in PCR. Sequenced by immunoSEQ multiplex PCR; TCRdb stores in-frame clones only, minus some. The sample has about 200,000 clones. The sample taken for sequencing was PBMCs. These TCRs come from a boy aged 5-17 years in good health and CMV-seronegative.

The J gene is TRBJ2-5, the V gene TRBV7-3, with 8 bases matching TRBD1. V lost 0 bases to trimming and J lost 7 bases; unmatched junction nucleotides: 10. The germline V gene has CDR1 SGHTA and CDR2 FQGTGA. The CDR3 is 16 amino acids. CDR3 DNA sequence: TGTGCCAGCAGCTTAACAGGCGGACAGGGTCGCGGGACCCAGTACTTC. Encoded protein: CASSLTGGQGRGTQYF.

The rearrangement links TRBV10-1 to TRBJ2-3; 12 nucleotides agree with TRBD2. Germline CDR1 reads WNHNN; CDR2 reads SYGVQD (reference sequence). After removal of 5 bases from V and 5 bases from J, the junction contained 5 bases not matched to a gene. There are 15 residues in the CDR3. For the CDR3, the DNA is TGCGCCAGCAGTCCACTAGCGGGGGGTAAAGATACGCAGTATTTT. This codes for CASSPLAGGKDTQYF.

CDR3 sequence: CASSFVPNRGFSNQPQHF. CDR3 nucleotides: TGTGCCAGCAGCTTCGTCCCGAACAGGGGCTTTAGCAATCAGCCCCAGCATTTT. V is TRBV11-3 and J is TRBJ1-5, with 7 bases lining up with TRBD1. Germline V gene data show CDR1 as SGHNT and CDR2 as YENEEA. V was clipped by 3 bases and J by 0 bases; unmatched bases: 11. CDR3 length: 18 residues.

The chain couples TRBV11-2 to TRBJ1-4; 7 positions agree with TRBD1. This CDR3 is 15 amino acids long. Trimming at V came to 4 bases and at J to 12 bases, leaving 14 bases not matched to a gene. Germline V CDR1 and CDR2: SGHAT, FQNNGV. In DNA, the CDR3 is TGTGCCAGCAGCTGGGGTGGGGGAACAGGGGAAGAACTGTTTTTT. As protein: CASSWGGGTGEELFF.

This sequence joins TRBV11-2 and TRBJ1-1; tentative D call: TRBD1 (6 bases). With 6 bases removed from V and 5 bases from J, the gap between germline ends came to 19 bases. Germline V gene lookup returns CDR1 SGHAT and CDR2 FQNNGV. The CDR3 is 15 amino acids. This CDR3 is CASSSPRGARTEAFF. DNA for the CDR3: TGTGCCAGCAGTTCCCCACGGGGGGCGAGGACTGAAGCTTTCTTT.

The rearrangement uses TRBV4-1 and TRBJ2-7; D not resolved. Per germline, CDR1 MGHRA and CDR2 YSYEKL. There are 14 residues in the CDR3. With 0 bases removed from V and 3 bases from J, the gap between germline ends came to 9 bases. CDR3 amino acids: CASSQDIASYEQYF. CDR3 DNA sequence: TGCGCCAGCAGCCAAGACATTGCGAGCTACGAGCAGTACTTC.

The CDR3 here is CASSWTGFQETQYF. The CDR3 DNA reads as TGTGCCAGCAGCTGGACAGGGTTTCAAGAGACCCAGTACTTC. The rearrangement links TRBV7-9 to TRBJ2-5, with 8 bases lining up with TRBD1. The germline gives CDR1 SEHNR, CDR2 FQNEAQ (reference sequence). The CDR3 sequence is 14 residues long. V lost 4 bases and J lost 2; bases outside the gene matches: 3.

This rearrangement joins TRBV7-6 to TRBJ2-1; D ambiguous. The CDR3 runs to 13 residues. CDR1 is SGHVS, CDR2 FNYEAQ, per germline. The ends were cut back, 6 bases at V and 7 bases at J, with 13 bases in the middle. CDR3 region: CASRAVQANEQFF. The CDR3 DNA sequence: TGTGCCAGCAGAGCTGTCCAGGCGAATGAGCAGTTCTTC.

This chain links TRBV28 with TRBJ2-7, with TRBD1 identical over 8 bases. The ends lost 3 bases at V and 6 bases at J; junction bases unmatched: 10. The CDR3 length is 15 residues. Germline CDR1 is MDHEN and CDR2 is SYDVKM. The CDR3: CASSFVDREIVEQYF. The CDR3 DNA is TGTGCCAGCAGTTTTGTGGACAGGGAGATTGTCGAGCAGTACTTC.

The rearrangement links TRBV27 to TRBJ2-1; TRBD2 aligns across 7 bases. Germline V gene lookup returns CDR1 MNHEY and CDR2 SMNVEV (reference sequence). This CDR3 spans 15 amino acids. V lost 4 bases and J lost 5; bases outside the gene matches: 8. DNA of the CDR3: TGTGCCAGCAGTTCGGGGGGAGGGAGGCACAATGAGCAGTTCTTC. Translated, it gives CASSSGGGRHNEQFF.

The chain has TRBV5-8 and TRBJ2-2, with D uncertain. The CDR3 covers 12 residues. Germline CDR1 is SGHTS and CDR2 is YDEGEE. The V end lost 6 bases, the J end lost 8 bases, and 11 bases lay between the germline ends. The CDR3 DNA reads as TGTGCCAGCACCACCCGGCGGGGGGAGCTGTTTTTT. It codes for CASTTRRGELFF.

The chain couples TRBV5-3 to TRBJ1-1; possibly TRBD1 for D (6 bases). TRBV5-3 is classed as an ORF, of uncertain function. Trimming stripped 5 bases from V and 5 bases from J, with 13 bases between. CDR3 length: 13 amino acids. CDR3 nucleotide sequence: TGTGCCAGAAGATCAGGGGAAGGGACTGAAGCTTTCTTT. Translated, it gives CARRSGEGTEAFF.

The rearrangement uses TRBV2 and TRBJ1-2; 7 nucleotides agree with TRBD1. Germline lookup yields CDR1 SNHLY and CDR2 FYNNEI. The CDR3 runs 13 residues. V lost 6 bases, J lost 8 bases, and 9 bases stayed unmatched. The CDR3 loop reads CASRDRDRRGYTF. The DNA of the CDR3 is TGTGCCAGCAGGGACCGGGACAGAAGAGGCTACACCTTC.

This sequence joins TRBV19 and TRBJ1-3; D uncertain. Trimming removed 1 base from V and 2 bases from J, with 9 bases in between. Germline V CDR1 and CDR2: LNHDA, SQIVND (reference sequence). This CDR3 is 15 amino acids long. CDR3 amino acids: CASSIGGRTGNTIYF. The CDR3 DNA reads TGTGCCAGTAGTATAGGAGGGAGGACTGGAAACACCATATATTTT.

The J gene is TRBJ1-2, the V gene TRBV11-2; 7 positions match TRBD1. Germline trimming cut 4 bases from V and 2 bases from J; bases unmatched to any gene: 10. The germline V gene encodes CDR1 SGHAT and CDR2 FQNNGV. CDR3 length equals 16 residues. The CDR3: CASSSGLTGRNYGYTF. The DNA of the CDR3 is TGTGCCAGCAGCTCAGGGTTGACAGGGCGCAACTATGGCTACACCTTC. The full variable domain, rest sourced from reference TRBV11-2 and TRBJ1-2, is EAGVAQSPRYKIIEKRQSVAFWCNPISGHATLYWYQQILGQGPKLLIQFQNNGVVDDSQLPKDRFSAERLKGVDSTLKIQPAKLEDSAVYLCASSSGLTGRNYGYTFGSGTRLTVV.

The V gene is TRBV11-2, the J gene TRBJ1-6; 7 bases match TRBD1. V shed 5 bases, J shed 12 bases, and the junction held 7 bases outside the gene matches. The CDR3 extends over 13 amino acids. Germline values: CDR1 SGHAT, CDR2 FQNNGV. The CDR3 loop is CASSRDRVEPLHF. Here the CDR3 DNA reads TGTGCCAGCAGCCGTGACAGGGTTGAACCCCTCCACTTT.

The chain employs TRBV9 and TRBJ1-2; TRBD1 might be the D (5 bases). The germline V gene encodes CDR1 SGDLS and CDR2 YYNGEE. The CDR3 is made up of 13 amino acids. Trimming stripped 3 bases from V and 4 bases from J, with 10 bases between. Here the CDR3 DNA reads TGTGCCAGCAGCGCCCGGGACTTCTATGGCTACACCTTC. Translated, it gives CASSARDFYGYTF. Full variable domain (remainder filled in from reference TRBV9 and TRBJ1-2): DSGVTQTPKHLITATGQRVTLRCSPRSGDLSVYWYQQSLDQGLQFLIQYYNGEERAKGNILERFSAQQFPDLHSELNLSSLELGDSALYFCASSARDFYGYTFGSGTRLTVV.

The CDR3 protein is CASSFFTGEEAFF. CDR3 sequence (DNA): TGTGCCAGCAGTTTCTTCACGGGGGAGGAAGCTTTCTTT. The V gene is TRBV6-5, the J gene TRBJ1-1, with a weak D call TRBD1 (5 bases). The germline gives CDR1 MNHEY, CDR2 SVGAGI. The CDR3 is made up of 13 amino acids. The V end was cut by 4 bases, the J end by 8 bases, with 14 bases between.

The chain employs TRBV7-6 and TRBJ2-7; possibly TRBD1 for D (6 bases). Germline CDR1 and CDR2: SGHVS and FNYEAQ. V lost 1 base and J lost 5, with 18 bases in between. CDR3 length: 16 amino acids. The CDR3: CASSLDPTGLLNEQYF. CDR3 DNA sequence: TGTGCCAGCAGCTTAGATCCTACAGGGTTGCTTAACGAGCAGTACTTC.

V and J are TRBV2 and TRBJ2-5; possible D gene TRBD2, 6 bases. Germline-derived CDR1 and CDR2 are SNHLY and FYNNEI. V was cut by 2 bases and J by 3 bases, with 13 bases left in between. The CDR3 covers 15 residues. The CDR3 coding sequence is TGTGCCAGCAGTGAAAATTTGGGACTCGAAGAGACCCAGTACTTC. It encodes CASSENLGLEETQYF. The variable domain in full, with the rest retrieved from reference TRBV2 and TRBJ2-5, is EPEVTQTPSHQVTQMGQEVILRCVPISNHLYFYWYRQILGQKVEFLVSFYNNEISEKSEIFDDQFSVERPDGSNFTLKIRSTKLEDSAMYFCASSENLGLEETQYFGPGTRLLVL.

This chain uses TRBV11-2 with TRBJ2-7; D perhaps matches TRBD2 (5 bases). In germline, CDR1 is SGHAT, CDR2 FQNNGV. Trimming removed 5 bases from V and 3 bases from J, with 11 bases in between. This CDR3 has 13 amino acids. CDR3 protein: CASSPGSHYEQYF. In nucleotides, the CDR3 is TGTGCCAGCAGCCCGGGATCGCACTACGAGCAGTACTTC.

The CDR3 DNA follows: TGTGCCAGCAGCACAGTCCGGGAACGGAATGAGCAGTTCTTC. Translation: CASSTVRERNEQFF. The chain combines TRBV5-5 with TRBJ2-1; TRBD2 is a possible D gene (5 bases). Germline V gene lookup returns CDR1 SGHKS and CDR2 YYEKEE (reference sequence). The CDR3 runs to 14 residues. Trimming took off 4 bases at V and 7 bases at J, with 15 bases between the two ends.

The chain uses TRBV9 and TRBJ1-6; D is ambiguous. The length of the CDR3 is 15 residues. The V end was cut by 3 bases, the J end by 0 bases, with 7 bases between. Germline V lookup: CDR1 SGDLS, CDR2 YYNGEE. This chain's CDR3 is CASSAGSSYNSPLHF. The CDR3 DNA sequence: TGTGCCAGCAGCGCGGGAAGCTCCTATAATTCACCCCTCCACTTT.

J is TRBJ2-7 and V is TRBV7-8, with 7 bases that match TRBD1. The CDR3 length is 15 residues. Losses at the gene ends were 3 bases for V and 5 bases for J; bases not matched to a gene: 10. The V gene's germline CDR1 is SGHVS and CDR2 FQNEAQ. The chain's CDR3 is CASSFDRVEGNEQYF. In DNA form, the CDR3 reads TGTGCCAGCAGCTTCGACAGGGTTGAAGGGAACGAGCAGTACTTC.

The chain has TRBV28 and TRBJ1-5; TRBD1 matches 12 bases. The CDR3 covers 17 residues. J gave up 4 bases and V 7 bases, and 11 bases lay outside the gene matches. CDR1 and CDR2 (germline): MDHEN, SYDVKM. Here the CDR3 reads CASNAGDRGRWNQPQHF. The DNA of the CDR3 is TGTGCCAGCAACGCAGGGGACAGGGGGCGTTGGAATCAGCCCCAGCATTTT.

CDR3 coding DNA: TGTGCCAGCAGCCAAGATAGGGGGACAGGGGGCTTCGGAGCTTTCTTT. Translated: CASSQDRGTGGFGAFF. This chain uses TRBV14 with TRBJ1-1, with 12 bases lining up with TRBD1. Trimming took 0 bases from V and 10 from J; bases not matched to a gene: 9. CDR1 and CDR2 (germline): SGHDN, FVKESK. The CDR3 covers 16 residues. The full variable domain, completed using reference TRBV14 and TRBJ1-1, is EAGVTQFPSHSVIEKGQTVTLRCDPISGHDNLYWYRRVMGKEIKFLLHFVKESKQDESGMPNNRFLAERTGGTYSTLKVQPAELEDSGVYFCASSQDRGTGGFGAFFGQGTRLTVV.